One sample yielded the 25 T cell receptor beta chains listed below, sequenced in a study of blood T cell repertoires in COVID-19. Assay: immunoSEQ multiplex PCR; the TCRdb copy retains only in-frame clones and omits some. The table has hundreds of thousands of clones, 75% to 90% seen once. Sample: peripheral blood. The source is a woman in her seventies with COVID-19, enrolled during active disease.

This sequence joins TRBV18 and TRBJ2-5, with 9 bases aligning to TRBD1. V dropped 3 bases and J dropped 4; count of bases not matched to a gene: 6. Germline V lookup: CDR1 KGHSH, CDR2 LQKENI. The CDR3 loop spans 15 amino acids. The CDR3 reads CASSPGTGYGETQYF. The CDR3 coding sequence is TGTGCCAGCTCACCCGGGACAGGGTATGGAGAGACCCAGTACTTC.

The V call is TRBV6-5, the J call TRBJ1-2; 10 bases match TRBD1. V trimming: 6 bases; J trimming: 8 bases; junction bases outside the gene matches: 9. Germline CDR1 MNHEY, CDR2 SVGAGI. This CDR3 has 14 amino acids. The CDR3 protein is CASRIGDRGYGYTF. The CDR3 DNA sequence: TGTGCCAGCAGAATCGGGGACAGGGGATACGGCTACACCTTC.

CDR3 in DNA: TGCGCCAGCAGTGACCACCGGCGGGGGATGGATGGCTACACCTTC. Translating gives CASSDHRRGMDGYTF. The chain carries TRBV10-1 and TRBJ1-2; possible D gene TRBD1, 5 bases. Trimming pared 3 bases from V and 6 bases from J, leaving 17 bases between. The CDR3 consists of 15 residues. Germline CDR1 reads WNHNN; CDR2 reads SYGVQD (reference sequence).

J is TRBJ1-3 and V is TRBV29-1; unclear D gene. CDR1 and CDR2 from the germline V gene are SQVTM and ANQGSEA. V dropped 0 bases and J dropped 0 bases, with 12 bases sitting between them. The CDR3 is 16 residues long. For the CDR3, the DNA is TGCAGCGTTGAAGACCGCACGGCGGTCTCTGGAAACACCATATATTTT. It specifies CSVEDRTAVSGNTIYF.

The CDR3 DNA is TGCGCCAGCAGCGACGGGACATTCTATGGCTACACCTTC. Translating gives CASSDGTFYGYTF. The V call is TRBV5-1, the J call TRBJ1-2; D is possibly TRBD1 (6 bases). V was shortened by 4 bases and J by 4 bases, with 11 bases between the two germline ends. This CDR3 comprises 13 residues. Per germline, CDR1 SGHRS and CDR2 YFSETQ.

V gene TRBV5-1 combines with J gene TRBJ1-2; 9 nucleotides line up with TRBD1. The CDR3 covers 15 residues. Losses at the gene ends were 4 bases for V and 6 bases for J; bases not matched to a gene: 10. The germline CDR1 and CDR2 sequences are SGHRS and YFSETQ. The CDR3 sequence: CASSISGTGRNGYTF. The DNA of the CDR3 is TGCGCCAGCAGCATCTCCGGGACAGGGAGAAATGGCTACACCTTC.

The chain recombines TRBV5-1 with TRBJ2-1; no reliable D call. The V gene lost 0 bases and the J gene lost 1 base, with 11 bases spanning the gap. The CDR3 is made up of 16 amino acids. Germline V CDR1 and CDR2: SGHRS, YFSETQ. DNA for the CDR3: TGCGCCAGCAGCTTGGCCACGACTGATTCCTACAATGAGCAGTTCTTC. Translating gives CASSLATTDSYNEQFF.

This chain joins TRBV4-1 and TRBJ1-6; D is perhaps TRBD1 (5 bases). V gave up 2 bases and J gave up 4 bases, with 9 bases separating them. The CDR3 runs to 15 residues. CDR1 MGHRA and CDR2 YSYEKL come from the germline V gene. DNA for the CDR3: TGCGCCAGCAGCCAACTGGGACTGTATAATTCACCCCTCCACTTT. This codes for CASSQLGLYNSPLHF.

The rearrangement links TRBV5-1 to TRBJ1-1, with D hard to call. CDR1 is SGHRS, CDR2 YFSETQ, per germline. The V and J ends lost 4 bases and 2 bases respectively, with 18 bases between them. The CDR3 runs to 16 residues. The CDR3 protein is CASSPRPGDSNTEAFF. Here the CDR3 DNA reads TGCGCCAGCAGCCCCCGTCCTGGAGATTCTAACACTGAAGCTTTCTTT.

This sequence joins TRBV18 and TRBJ1-2; D may be TRBD1 (5 bases). V was shortened by 3 bases and J by 4 bases, with 9 bases between the two germline ends. This CDR3 region has 13 residues. The germline gives CDR1 KGHSH, CDR2 LQKENI. The CDR3 reads CASSPREGYGYTF. The CDR3 bases are TGTGCCAGCTCACCCAGGGAGGGCTATGGCTACACCTTC.

Of note for this clone: The junction departs from germline at one end; a sequencing error may be responsible. This chain connects TRBV6-6 to TRBJ2-1; 8 bases map to TRBD2. CDR3 size: 13 residues. Looked up from germline, CDR1 is MNHNY and CDR2 is SVGAGI (reference sequence). The CDR3 DNA reads as TGTGCCAGCAGTTACGGGGATAGCGGGGCCCCTCTCTTC. Translating it yields CASSYGDSGAPLF.

This rearrangement joins TRBV24-1 to TRBJ1-1, with 8 nucleotides matching TRBD1. Per germline, CDR1 KGHDR and CDR2 SFDVKD. The CDR3 is 13 amino acids. The trim removed 9 bases at V and 1 base at J, leaving 3 bases unmatched. CDR3 in DNA: TGTGCCACCGACAGGGGTCCGAACACTGAAGCTTTCTTT. It yields the protein CATDRGPNTEAFF.

This sequence joins TRBV9 and TRBJ1-1, with D possibly TRBD1 on 5 matching bases. Germline lookup yields CDR1 SGDLS and CDR2 YYNGEE. The CDR3 consists of 14 residues. Trimming left V 4 bases short and J 1 base short, with 11 bases between. The chain's CDR3 is CASSQGHRNTEAFF. CDR3 coding DNA: TGTGCCAGCAGCCAAGGACATCGGAACACTGAAGCTTTCTTT.

The gene calls are TRBV5-1 and TRBJ2-7, with D possibly matching TRBD2 (6 bases). CDR3 length: 14 amino acids. Germline CDR1 SGHRS, CDR2 YFSETQ. V lost 2 bases and J 2 bases, leaving 11 bases between the germline ends. DNA of the CDR3: TGCGCCAGCAGCTTATGGGCGGGAACCTACGAGCAGTACTTC. This translates into CASSLWAGTYEQYF.

The count of this clone is one. The chain joins TRBV23-1 to TRBJ1-5; D might be TRBD1 (6 bases). TRBV23-1 is filed as an ORF, its function uncertain. CDR3 length: 16 amino acids. Trimming took off 3 bases at V and 2 bases at J, with 14 bases between the two ends. CDR3: CASSQAYRVGNQPQHF. DNA of the CDR3: TGCGCCAGCAGTCAGGCTTACAGGGTAGGCAATCAGCCCCAGCATTTT.

The chain employs TRBV3-1 (or the pseudogene TRBV3-2) and TRBJ2-5; 9 bases line up with TRBD1. Trimming removed 5 bases from V and 1 base from J; junction bases left unmatched: 8. This CDR3 is built from 16 residues. CDR1 and CDR2 (germline): LGHDT, YNNKEL (reference sequence). This CDR3 is CASSTDRGRSQETQYF. The CDR3 coding sequence is TGTGCCAGCAGCACCGACAGGGGGAGAAGCCAAGAGACCCAGTACTTC.

This chain connects TRBV7-9 to TRBJ1-1; 9 nucleotides align to TRBD1. Germline V gene sequence: CDR1 SEHNR, CDR2 FQNEAQ (reference sequence). CDR3 length equals 17 residues. V lost 0 bases and J lost 3; bases outside the gene matches: 8. CDR3 DNA: TGTGCCAGCAGCTTAGCCGGGACAGGGTATTTGGACACTGAAGCTTTCTTT. This gives the protein CASSLAGTGYLDTEAFF.

The V and J genes are TRBV5-1 and TRBJ2-7; D remains unclear. Per the germline V gene, CDR1 is SGHRS and CDR2 is YFSETQ. Trimming removed 4 bases at V and 0 bases at J, with 11 bases between. CDR3 length: 14 residues. This chain's CDR3 is CASSPDTSSYEQYF. The CDR3 DNA sequence: TGCGCCAGCAGCCCCGACACGAGCTCCTACGAGCAGTACTTC.

The sample holds one count of this clone. The chain carries TRBV5-4 and TRBJ1-1; 9 nucleotides align to TRBD1. The length of the CDR3 is 14 residues. The germline gives CDR1 SGHNT, CDR2 YYREEE (reference sequence). The V gene end was trimmed by 4 bases and the J gene end by 3 bases; junction bases not matched to a gene: 4. The CDR3 loop reads CASSRDRADTEAFF. The CDR3, as DNA: TGTGCCAGCAGCAGGGACAGGGCGGACACTGAAGCTTTCTTT.

The rearrangement joins TRBV7-2 to TRBJ2-5; tentative D call: TRBD2 (5 bases). The CDR3 runs 16 residues. The V end lost 3 bases, the J end lost 1 base, and 15 bases lay between the germline ends. The germline CDR1 and CDR2 sequences are SGHTA and FQGNSA. CDR3 in amino acids: CASSLQLGASQETQYF. The CDR3 DNA is TGTGCCAGCAGCTTGCAACTGGGAGCCTCCCAAGAGACCCAGTACTTC.

The chain recombines TRBV4-2 with TRBJ1-2; weak D call: TRBD1 (6 bases). V was clipped by 0 bases and J by 4 bases, with 9 bases between them. Germline V gene lookup returns CDR1 LGHNA and CDR2 YNFKEQ. CDR3 length: 14 amino acids. The chain's CDR3 is CASSQDVTGYGYTF. The CDR3 DNA sequence: TGTGCCAGCAGCCAAGATGTGACAGGCTATGGCTACACCTTC.

The V gene is TRBV4-3, the J gene TRBJ2-5; a possible D gene is TRBD1 (5 bases). The V end lost 2 bases, the J end lost 1 base, and 14 bases lay between the germline ends. Germline CDR1 and CDR2: LGHNA and YSLEER. CDR3 length equals 16 residues. The DNA for the CDR3 is TGCGCCAGCAGCCAATTTGCCTTTGGGGCCCAAGAGACCCAGTACTTC. Its translation: CASSQFAFGAQETQYF.

The chain joins TRBV28 to TRBJ2-7; 9 nucleotides agree with TRBD1. V shed 10 bases, J shed 3 bases, and the junction held 10 bases outside the gene matches. In germline, CDR1 is MDHEN, CDR2 SYDVKM. CDR3 length: 14 residues. Written as DNA, the CDR3 is TGTGCCATCCACGCGGACAGGGGAAACTACGAGCAGTACTTC. The encoded protein is CAIHADRGNYEQYF.

The rearrangement joins TRBV2 to TRBJ1-2; no clear D. Trimming shortened V by 3 bases and J by 7 bases, and 18 bases separated the two germline ends. This CDR3 region has 15 residues. Germline V gene data show CDR1 as SNHLY and CDR2 as FYNNEI. The DNA of the CDR3 is TGTGCCAGCAGTGAGGAGGGAGATAAATCGGGTGGCTACACCTTC. It codes for CASSEEGDKSGGYTF.

V is TRBV29-1 and J is TRBJ1-3; tentatively, D is TRBD1 (5 bases). V dropped 7 bases and J dropped 3 bases, with 13 bases sitting between them. There are 13 residues in the CDR3. Germline loops: CDR1 SQVTM, CDR2 ANQGSEA. The CDR3 loop reads CSASQDIGNTIYF. The CDR3 nucleotides are TGCAGCGCCTCCCAGGACATTGGAAACACCATATATTTT.